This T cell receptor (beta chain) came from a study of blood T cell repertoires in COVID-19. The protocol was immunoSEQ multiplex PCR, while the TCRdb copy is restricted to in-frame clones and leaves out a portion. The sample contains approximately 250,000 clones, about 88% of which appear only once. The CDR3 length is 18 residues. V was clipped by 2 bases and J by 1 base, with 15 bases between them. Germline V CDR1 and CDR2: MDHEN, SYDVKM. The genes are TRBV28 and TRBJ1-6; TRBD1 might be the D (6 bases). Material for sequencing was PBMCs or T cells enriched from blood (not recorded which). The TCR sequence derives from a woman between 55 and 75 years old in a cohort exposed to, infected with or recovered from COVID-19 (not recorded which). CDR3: CASSLPGNRVSYNSPLHF. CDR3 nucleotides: TGTGCCAGCAGTTTACCTGGGAACAGGGTATCCTATAATTCACCCCTCCACTTT.